Presented here are 10 T cell receptor beta chains from one specimen sequenced in a study of cytomegalovirus exposure and HLA in healthy donors. Data came from immunoSEQ multiplex PCR; TCRdb stores just in-frame clones and leaves some out. The sample has some 150,000 clones; roughly 89% are singletons. Sequenced material: PBMCs. The receptors stem from a young man in good health and CMV-seropositive.

The rearrangement links TRBV14 to TRBJ2-3; D ambiguous. Trimming stripped 4 bases from V and 9 bases from J, with 11 bases between. Per the germline V gene, CDR1 is SGHDN and CDR2 is FVKESK. The CDR3 covers 12 residues. The chain's CDR3 is CASSPAGRTQYF. In DNA form, the CDR3 reads TGTGCCAGCAGCCCGGCCGGCAGGACGCAGTATTTT.

The chain links TRBV9 to TRBJ1-4, with 9 bases aligning to TRBD1. The CDR3 extends over 15 amino acids. With 3 bases clipped from V and 8 bases from J, the junction kept 8 bases outside the gene matches. CDR1 SGDLS and CDR2 YYNGEE come from the germline V gene. CDR3 bases: TGTGCCAGCAGCGCACAGGGGGCGGTGGACGAAAAACTGTTTTTT. This codes for CASSAQGAVDEKLFF.

The chain employs TRBV5-1 and TRBJ2-7, with TRBD1 matching over 9 bases. Germline assignment: CDR1 SGHRS and CDR2 YFSETQ. Trimming cost V 2 bases and J 2 bases; bases outside gene matches: 11. CDR3 length: 17 amino acids. The CDR3 nucleotides read TGCGCCAGCAGCTTCCCCGCGGGACAGGGACTACCCTACGAGCAGTACTTC. It yields the protein CASSFPAGQGLPYEQYF.

This chain uses TRBV2 with TRBJ1-6, with D maybe TRBD1 (5 bases). CDR1 and CDR2 (germline): SNHLY, FYNNEI. The CDR3 length is 15 residues. Between the trimmed V and J ends, which lost 4 bases and 8 bases, there was a span of 15 bases. This CDR3 reads CASSVQGKGYSPLHF. DNA for the CDR3: TGTGCCAGCAGTGTTCAGGGTAAGGGGTATTCACCCCTCCACTTT.

This clone was found a few times. The J gene is TRBJ1-1, the V gene TRBV4-1; no firm D call. V was shortened by 4 bases and J by 4 bases, with 7 bases between the two germline ends. This CDR3 region has 12 residues. The germline V gene encodes CDR1 MGHRA and CDR2 YSYEKL. Here the CDR3 DNA reads TGCGCCAGCAGCCCAGGTAGCACTGAAGCTTTCTTT. Encoded protein: CASSPGSTEAFF.

The sample holds a few counts of this clone. The CDR3 DNA reads as TGTGCCAGCATAGTAATAGGAGGAGGAGGAGGCTACACCTTC. Translating gives CASIVIGGGGGYTF. This rearrangement joins TRBV19 to TRBJ1-2; D unclear. This CDR3 region has 14 residues. Germline V lookup: CDR1 LNHDA, CDR2 SQIVND (reference sequence). V was pared by 9 bases and J by 8 bases, with 22 bases between.

The genes are TRBV6-4 and TRBJ2-1, with 11 positions matching TRBD2. Per germline, CDR1 MRHNA and CDR2 SNTAGT. CDR3 length: 15 residues. J lost 7 bases, V lost 8 bases, and 10 bases had no gene match. In DNA form, the CDR3 reads TGTGCCAGCTCTCCACTAGCGGGAGAGGGTAATGAGCAGTTCTTC. Encoded protein: CASSPLAGEGNEQFF.

The genes are TRBV19 and TRBJ2-1, with D possibly TRBD2 on 6 matching bases. V lost 5 bases to trimming and J lost 4 bases, with 15 bases between them. This CDR3 has 15 residues. Germline CDR1 LNHDA, CDR2 SQIVND (reference sequence). The CDR3 region is CASSVGLSPYNEQFF. In DNA, the CDR3 is TGTGCCAGTAGTGTGGGACTTTCACCTTACAATGAGCAGTTCTTC. Based on the CDR3 plus reference TRBV19 and TRBJ2-1, the full variable domain is DGGITQSPKYLFRKEGQNVTLSCEQNLNHDAMYWYRQDPGQGLRLIYYSQIVNDFQKGDIAEGYSVSREKKESFPLTVTSAQKNPTAFYLCASSVGLSPYNEQFFGPGTRLTVL.

As concerns this clone: This may arise from a read error, as a much more abundant clone is one base away. This chain uses TRBV6-1 with TRBJ1-1, with a tentative D call TRBD1 (5 bases). The CDR3 is 14 amino acids. V was shortened by 2 bases and J by 0 bases, with 7 bases between the two germline ends. Germline lookup yields CDR1 MNHNS and CDR2 SASEGT. The CDR3 protein is CASSERGMNTEAFF. The CDR3 DNA reads as TGTGCCAGCAGTGAAAGGGGTATGAACACTGAAGCTTTCTTT.

The chain recombines TRBV19 with TRBJ2-2, with 8 bases aligning to TRBD2. Germline V lookup: CDR1 LNHDA, CDR2 SQIVND (reference sequence). This CDR3 has 13 residues. V shed 6 bases, J shed 7 bases, and the junction held 4 bases outside the gene matches. The CDR3 DNA reads TGTGCCAGTAGAGTAGCGGGAATCGGGGAGCTGTTTTTT. Its protein is CASRVAGIGELFF. The full variable domain, rest sourced from reference TRBV19 and TRBJ2-2, is DGGITQSPKYLFRKEGQNVTLSCEQNLNHDAMYWYRQDPGQGLRLIYYSQIVNDFQKGDIAEGYSVSREKKESFPLTVTSAQKNPTAFYLCASRVAGIGELFFGEGSRLTVL.